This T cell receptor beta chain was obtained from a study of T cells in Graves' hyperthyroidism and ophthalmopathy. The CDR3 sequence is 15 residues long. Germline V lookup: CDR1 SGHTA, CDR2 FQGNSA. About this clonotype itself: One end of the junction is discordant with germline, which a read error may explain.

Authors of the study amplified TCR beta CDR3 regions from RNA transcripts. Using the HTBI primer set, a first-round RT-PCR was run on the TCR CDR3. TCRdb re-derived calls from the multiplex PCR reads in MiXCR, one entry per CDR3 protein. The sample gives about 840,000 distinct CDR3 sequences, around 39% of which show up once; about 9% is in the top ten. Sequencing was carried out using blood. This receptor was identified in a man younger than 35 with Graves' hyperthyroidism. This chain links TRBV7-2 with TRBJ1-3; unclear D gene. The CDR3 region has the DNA TGTGCCAGCAGCTCCATACGGAGCTCTGGAAACGCCATATATTTT. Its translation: CASSSIRSSGNAIYF.